This T cell receptor beta chain was recorded in a study of human thymus T cells. Study observations and caveats: Blood and thymic repertoires both appeared biased in V and J gene usage.

The protocol was immunoSEQ multiplex PCR, while the TCRdb copy is restricted to in-frame clones and leaves out a portion. The sample lists some 46,000 clones, approximately 95% occurring once. Concerning this clone: Its specificity is unknown.

Half of the eight donors gave about 0.5-1 mL blood during surgery. Genomic DNA was extracted from every available blood leukocyte. V was trimmed by 4 bases and J by 0 bases, leaving 19 bases between them. CDR1 is KGHSY and CDR2 is FQNENV in the germline V gene. CDR3 length: 18 amino acids. This TCR derives from a girl in the first two years of life with a congenital heart defect but otherwise immunologically healthy. Sequencing was performed on blood. The chain is built from TRBV16 and TRBJ1-5; tentatively, D is TRBD1 (5 bases). The CDR3 sequence: CASSPGASADYSNQPQHF. CDR3 nucleotide sequence: TGTGCCAGCAGCCCTGGGGCCTCGGCGGATTATAGCAATCAGCCCCAGCATTTT.